The 21 T cell receptor beta chains reported below all come from one sample, sequenced in a study of cytomegalovirus exposure and HLA in healthy donors. Using immunoSEQ multiplex PCR, the repertoire was profiled, and TCRdb retains in-frame clones only, with some absent. This table has around 190,000 clones, approximately 86% appearing once. Source material: PBMCs. The receptor source for this set is a man aged 25 to 45 in good health and CMV-seropositive.

The V call is TRBV2, the J call TRBJ1-1; D remains ambiguous. CDR3 length equals 15 residues. V was clipped by 7 bases and J by 6 bases, with 21 bases between them. Germline loops: CDR1 SNHLY, CDR2 FYNNEI. The CDR3 DNA reads TGTGCCAGCACCCCTGCCGTCCTCGGGGTCGCTGAAGCTTTCTTT. Its translation is CASTPAVLGVAEAFF.

The V call is TRBV2, the J call TRBJ2-7; possible D gene TRBD1, 6 bases. Germline CDR1 reads SNHLY; CDR2 reads FYNNEI. CDR3 size: 12 residues. V was cut by 6 bases and J by 3 bases, with 9 bases left in between. The CDR3 DNA sequence: TGTGCCAGCAGGCTAGGGGGCTACGAGCAGTACTTC. It codes for CASRLGGYEQYF.

The gene calls are TRBV6-5 and TRBJ2-1; 8 nucleotides agree with TRBD2. The V gene's germline CDR1 is MNHEY and CDR2 SVGAGI. V shed 10 bases and J 1 base; nucleotides not matched to a gene: 3. The CDR3 sequence is 13 residues long. This CDR3 reads CATREGSYNEQFF. The CDR3, as DNA: TGTGCCACACGGGAGGGATCCTACAATGAGCAGTTCTTC.

The chain recombines TRBV2 with TRBJ2-2; D is ambiguous. Trimming stripped 8 bases from V and 1 base from J, with 11 bases between. Germline lookup yields CDR1 SNHLY and CDR2 FYNNEI. CDR3 length: 14 amino acids. This CDR3 reads CASCLRLNTGELFF. Here the CDR3 DNA reads TGTGCCAGCTGTTTACGATTGAACACCGGGGAGCTGTTTTTT.

The chain carries TRBV5-4 and TRBJ1-1, with D possibly being TRBD1 (6 bases). The CDR3 consists of 14 residues. Trimming shortened V by 6 bases and J by 3 bases, and 15 bases separated the two germline ends. CDR1 is SGHNT, CDR2 YYREEE, per germline (reference sequence). In nucleotides, the CDR3 is TGTGCCAGCAAGGGAGGTCAGGGGTACACTGAAGCTTTCTTT. It codes for CASKGGQGYTEAFF.

For this clone: The sample holds other DNA sequences that translate to the same CDR3. This chain links TRBV6-5 with TRBJ1-1, with D unresolved. V lost 2 bases and J 1 base, leaving 5 bases between the germline ends. The CDR3 covers 13 residues. CDR1 is MNHEY, CDR2 SVGAGI, per germline. The CDR3 nucleotides read TGTGCCAGCAGTTACGGGCAGAACACTGAAGCTTTCTTT. Translation gives CASSYGQNTEAFF.

The chain employs TRBV4-1 and TRBJ2-3; D may be TRBD2 (7 bases). This CDR3 is built from 14 residues. Trimming took 2 bases from V and 12 from J, leaving 18 bases between them. Per germline, CDR1 MGHRA and CDR2 YSYEKL. CDR3 region: CASSQSGGPLAQYF. CDR3 nucleotides: TGCGCCAGCAGCCAATCCGGGGGGCCCTTGGCCCAGTATTTT.

The chain joins TRBV6-5 to TRBJ2-1; TRBD2 aligns across 10 bases. The length of the CDR3 is 16 residues. Trimming at V came to 2 bases and at J to 12 bases, leaving 13 bases not matched to a gene. Germline-derived CDR1 and CDR2 are MNHEY and SVGAGI. CDR3 protein: CASSYGGLAAEGGQFF. CDR3 bases: TGTGCCAGCAGTTACGGTGGACTAGCGGCCGAGGGGGGGCAGTTCTTC.

The J gene is TRBJ1-5, the V gene TRBV19, with D perhaps TRBD1 (5 bases). The CDR3 contains 16 residues. Trimming removed 1 base from V and 7 bases from J, with 17 bases in between. Germline V gives CDR1 LNHDA, CDR2 SQIVND (reference sequence). The CDR3 is CASSIAKGPSGQPQHF. The CDR3 DNA reads as TGTGCCAGTAGTATAGCTAAGGGGCCTTCAGGACAGCCCCAGCATTTT.

V usage is TRBV5-1 and J usage is TRBJ2-7; D is perhaps TRBD2 (6 bases). The CDR3 sequence is 14 residues long. Germline V lookup: CDR1 SGHRS, CDR2 YFSETQ. Trimming took off 4 bases at V and 3 bases at J, with 14 bases between the two ends. Here the CDR3 reads CASSRGAGVYEQYF. The CDR3 DNA sequence: TGCGCCAGCAGCCGCGGGGCAGGAGTCTACGAGCAGTACTTC.

This chain uses TRBV19 with TRBJ1-5; unclear D gene. From germline, CDR1 is LNHDA and CDR2 SQIVND (reference sequence). The V end was cut by 7 bases, the J end by 3 bases, with 16 bases between. The CDR3 runs to 15 residues. CDR3: CASNWAISNNQPQHF. Here the CDR3 DNA reads TGTGCCAGTAACTGGGCAATCTCAAACAATCAGCCCCAGCATTTT. The whole variable domain, remainder taken from reference TRBV19 and TRBJ1-5, is DGGITQSPKYLFRKEGQNVTLSCEQNLNHDAMYWYRQDPGQGLRLIYYSQIVNDFQKGDIAEGYSVSREKKESFPLTVTSAQKNPTAFYLCASNWAISNNQPQHFGDGTRLSIL.

This clone appeared many times. The chain links TRBV5-5 to TRBJ1-4, with unresolved D. CDR3 length: 13 residues. Trimming took 7 bases from V and 8 from J, leaving 15 bases between them. Germline V gives CDR1 SGHKS, CDR2 YYEKEE (reference sequence). The CDR3 DNA reads as TGTGCCAGCTCCCCCTTGAGCCTCGAAAAACTGTTTTTT. It specifies CASSPLSLEKLFF.

In this sample, this clone turned up once. The CDR3 spells CASSLAGGNNEQFF. CDR3 DNA: TGTGCCAGCAGTTTAGCGGGGGGAAACAATGAGCAGTTCTTC. This rearrangement joins TRBV7-3 to TRBJ2-1; TRBD2 aligns across 10 bases. With 6 bases clipped from V and 5 bases from J, the junction kept 4 bases outside the gene matches. The length of the CDR3 is 14 residues. Germline values: CDR1 SGHTA, CDR2 FQGTGA.

The chain is built from TRBV28 and TRBJ1-5; the match to TRBD1 covers 7 bases. Trimming at V came to 4 bases and at J to 5 bases, leaving 5 bases not matched to a gene. The CDR3 runs 14 residues. Per the germline V gene, CDR1 is MDHEN and CDR2 is SYDVKM. The CDR3 sequence: CASSYRQGYQPQHF. The CDR3 bases are TGTGCCAGCAGTTATAGACAGGGCTATCAGCCCCAGCATTTT. The full variable domain, rest sourced from reference TRBV28 and TRBJ1-5, is DVKVTQSSRYLVKRTGEKVFLECVQDMDHENMFWYRQDPGLGLRLIYFSYDVKMKEKGDIPEGYSVSREKKERFSLILESASTNQTSMYLCASSYRQGYQPQHFGDGTRLSIL.

The rearrangement joins TRBV5-1 to TRBJ1-5; a weak D match, TRBD1 (5 bases). The CDR3 loop spans 15 amino acids. Germline V gene data show CDR1 as SGHRS and CDR2 as YFSETQ. V lost 1 base to trimming and J lost 1 base, with 9 bases between them. The CDR3 protein is CASSLREGSNQPQHF. In DNA, the CDR3 is TGCGCCAGCAGCTTGAGAGAGGGGAGCAATCAGCCCCAGCATTTT.

The chain uses TRBV6-1 and TRBJ2-2, with 8 bases fitting TRBD1. V was clipped by 8 bases and J by 7 bases; unmatched bases: 9. From germline, CDR1 is MNHNS and CDR2 SASEGT. The CDR3 runs 14 residues. The CDR3 is CASPPDREDGELFF. DNA of the CDR3: TGTGCCAGCCCACCGGACAGGGAGGACGGGGAGCTGTTTTTT.

V gene TRBV27 combines with J gene TRBJ2-3; tentative D call: TRBD2 (5 bases). V was shortened by 3 bases and J by 1 base, with 11 bases between the two germline ends. Germline assignment: CDR1 MNHEY and CDR2 SMNVEV (reference sequence). The CDR3 runs 15 residues. The CDR3 loop reads CASSFLASGTDTQYF. The CDR3 DNA sequence: TGTGCCAGCAGTTTTTTAGCGAGCGGCACAGATACGCAGTATTTT.

The rearrangement joins TRBV9 to TRBJ2-7, with 7 bases matching TRBD1. Trimming at V came to 3 bases and at J to 7 bases, leaving 16 bases not matched to a gene. This CDR3 has 16 residues. Germline CDR1 reads SGDLS; CDR2 reads YYNGEE. DNA of the CDR3: TGTGCCAGCAGCGGGTCATCCGGGACAGCACTTGGGGAGCAGTACTTC. Translation gives CASSGSSGTALGEQYF.

The CDR3 DNA sequence: TGCAGCGTTGACACTTTAGACGGAAACAGGGGGGGGTACAATGAGCAGTTCTTC. Translating gives CSVDTLDGNRGGYNEQFF. The J gene is TRBJ2-1, the V gene TRBV29-1, with D perhaps matching TRBD1 (8 bases). CDR1 and CDR2 from the germline V gene are SQVTM and ANQGSEA. The CDR3 is 18 residues long. The V and J ends lost 3 bases and 4 bases respectively, with 25 bases between them.

The J gene is TRBJ1-2, the V gene TRBV18; 9 positions match TRBD1. Germline-derived CDR1 and CDR2 are KGHSH and LQKENI. This CDR3 comprises 15 residues. Unmatched junction bases numbered 7, after V lost 3 bases and J lost 5 bases. The CDR3 spells CASSPDGTGRYGYTF. In DNA form, the CDR3 reads TGTGCCAGCTCACCGGACGGGACAGGGAGATATGGCTACACCTTC.

This chain uses TRBV6-6 with TRBJ1-2, with D tentatively TRBD1 (5 bases). The CDR3 covers 15 residues. Germline V lookup: CDR1 MNHNY, CDR2 SVGAGI (reference sequence). V lost 8 bases, J lost 3 bases, and 19 bases lay in between. Here the CDR3 reads CASQGNERGDYGYTF. The CDR3, as DNA: TGTGCCAGCCAGGGTAACGAACGGGGGGACTATGGCTACACCTTC.